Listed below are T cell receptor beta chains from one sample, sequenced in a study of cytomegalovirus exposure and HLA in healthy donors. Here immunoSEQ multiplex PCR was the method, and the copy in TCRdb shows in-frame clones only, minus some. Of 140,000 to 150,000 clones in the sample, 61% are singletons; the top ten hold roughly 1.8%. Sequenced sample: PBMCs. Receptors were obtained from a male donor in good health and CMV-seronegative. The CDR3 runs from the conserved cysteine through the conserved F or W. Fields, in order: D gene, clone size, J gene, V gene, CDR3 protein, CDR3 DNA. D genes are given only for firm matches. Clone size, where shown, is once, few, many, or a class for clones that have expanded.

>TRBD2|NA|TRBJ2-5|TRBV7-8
CASSWQRGAGGPLQETQYF
TGTGCCAGCAGCTGGCAGAGGGGGGCGGGGGGACCGTTACAAGAGACCCAGTACTTC
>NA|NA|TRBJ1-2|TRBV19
CASTEMSSHGYTF
TGTGCCAGTACTGAAATGAGTTCGCATGGCTACACCTTC
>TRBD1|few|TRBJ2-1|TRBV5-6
CASSLTGQGSNEQFF
TGTGCCAGCAGTTTGACGGGACAGGGGTCCAATGAGCAGTTCTTC
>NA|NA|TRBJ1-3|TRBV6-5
CASSYSRVSGNTIYF
TGTGCCAGCAGTTACTCCAGGGTCTCTGGAAACACCATATATTTT
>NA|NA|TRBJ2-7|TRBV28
CASSLGRRAYEQYF
TGTGCCAGCAGTTTGGGCCGCCGCGCCTACGAGCAGTACTTC
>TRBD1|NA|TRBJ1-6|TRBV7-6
CASSLVWQGARNSPLHF
TGTGCCAGCAGCTTAGTGTGGCAGGGGGCCAGGAATTCACCCCTCCACTTT
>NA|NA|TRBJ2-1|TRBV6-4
CASRGDIHNEQFF
TGTGCCAGCAGAGGGGACATTCACAATGAGCAGTTCTTC
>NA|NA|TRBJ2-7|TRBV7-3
CASSPSRGATYEQYF
TGTGCCAGCAGCCCCTCACGGGGGGCCACCTACGAGCAGTACTTC
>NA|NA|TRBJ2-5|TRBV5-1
CASSLQGWETQYF
TGCGCCAGCAGCTTGCAGGGTTGGGAGACCCAGTACTTC
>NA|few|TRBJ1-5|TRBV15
CATSTKRQSGNQPQHF
TGTGCCACCAGCACAAAACGACAATCCGGCAATCAGCCCCAGCATTTT
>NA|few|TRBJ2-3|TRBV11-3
CASSSGQRTDTQYF
TGTGCCAGCAGCTCAGGACAACGCACAGATACGCAGTATTTT
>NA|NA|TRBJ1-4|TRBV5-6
CASTLGGLGLIGEKLFF
TGTGCCAGCACCCTGGGCGGTCTGGGGCTTATTGGTGAAAAACTGTTTTTT
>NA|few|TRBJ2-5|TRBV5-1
CASSLSRGVETQYF
TGCGCCAGCAGCCTTAGCCGCGGCGTGGAGACCCAGTACTTC
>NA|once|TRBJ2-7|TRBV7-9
CASSLSSAYEQYF
TGTGCCAGCAGCTTATCGAGTGCCTACGAGCAGTACTTC
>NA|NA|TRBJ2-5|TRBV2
CASGLTTIGGQTQYF
TGTGCCAGCGGCTTGACAACAATAGGAGGACAGACCCAGTACTTC
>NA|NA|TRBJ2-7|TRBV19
CASSVTGYEQYF
TGTGCCAGTAGTGTGACAGGCTACGAGCAGTACTTC
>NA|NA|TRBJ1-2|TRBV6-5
CASRQTGLAFYGYPF
TGTGCCAGCAGGCAAACAGGGTTGGCCTTCTATGGCTACCCCTTC
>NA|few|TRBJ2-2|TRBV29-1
CSVVRGANTGELFF
TGCAGCGTTGTTCGGGGAGCGAACACCGGGGAGCTGTTTTTT
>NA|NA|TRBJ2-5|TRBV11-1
CASSGQHVGGTETQYF
TGTGCCAGCAGCGGTCAGCACGTCGGGGGAACAGAGACCCAGTACTTC
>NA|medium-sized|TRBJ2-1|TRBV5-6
CASSSDYFNEQFF
TGTGCCAGCAGCTCGGACTACTTCAATGAGCAGTTCTTC
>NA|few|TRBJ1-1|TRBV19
CASSKSRMNTEAFF
TGTGCCAGTAGTAAGAGCCGAATGAACACTGAAGCTTTCTTT
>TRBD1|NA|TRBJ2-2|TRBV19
CASSIGRGQVISGELFF
TGTGCCAGTAGTATCGGGCGGGGACAGGTTATCTCCGGGGAGCTGTTTTTT
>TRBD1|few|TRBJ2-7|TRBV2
CASGNPGQGDWEQYF
TGTGCCAGCGGGAATCCGGGACAGGGGGATTGGGAGCAGTACTTC
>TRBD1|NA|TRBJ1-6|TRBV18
CASSPVESQGSSPLHF
TGTGCCAGCTCACCAGTAGAGTCACAGGGGAGTTCACCCCTCCACTTT
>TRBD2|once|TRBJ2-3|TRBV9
CASSVAGGRTDTQYF
TGTGCCAGCAGCGTAGCGGGGGGTCGCACAGATACGCAGTATTTT
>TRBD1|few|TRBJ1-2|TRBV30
CAWSGLAPGTGIGGYTF
TGTGCCTGGAGTGGACTAGCTCCCGGGACAGGGATTGGTGGCTACACCTTC
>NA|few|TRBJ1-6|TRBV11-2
CASSLDAGYAYNSPLHF
TGTGCCAGCAGCTTAGATGCAGGGTACGCCTATAATTCACCCCTCCACTTT
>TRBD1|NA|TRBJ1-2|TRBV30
CAWSLNGQAGGYTF
TGTGCCTGGAGCTTAAATGGACAGGCAGGCGGCTACACCTTC
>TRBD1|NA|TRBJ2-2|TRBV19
CASHTGTGNTGELFF
TGTGCCAGTCACACCGGGACAGGGAACACCGGGGAGCTGTTTTTT
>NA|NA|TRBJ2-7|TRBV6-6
CASARTPSYEQYF
TGTGCCAGCGCCCGAACACCATCCTACGAGCAGTACTTC
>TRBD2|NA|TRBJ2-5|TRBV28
CASRRIAGGTSYQETQYF
TGTGCCAGCAGGCGTATAGCGGGGGGCACTTCGTACCAAGAGACCCAGTACTTC
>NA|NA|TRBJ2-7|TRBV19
CASSINRDRPTYEQYF
TGTGCCAGTAGTATTAACCGAGACAGGCCGACCTACGAGCAGTACTTC